A single T cell receptor (beta chain) is shown here with its context. This clone was seen more than once but under ten times. What this receptor recognizes is not known. No base quality values were provided; no much bigger clone lies one nucleotide off. This specimen comes from a study of T cell changes during pregnancy in multiple sclerosis (dated by TCRdb to the late 2010s). Background for the entire study: In women with multiple sclerosis, the researchers looked at how the T cell repertoire shifted as pregnancy progressed.

The germline V gene supplies CDR1 SGDLS and CDR2 YYNGEE. From its cysteine to its phenylalanine, the CDR3 spans 14 amino acids. Only CDR3 DNA remains: 42 bases, in frame from the first base. V lost 0 bases and J lost 3 bases; the stretch between them is 10 bases long. Library preparation used the immunoSEQ multiplex PCR assay. TCRdb took this table from immuneACCESS and kept in-frame rearrangements with V and J called. Such tables lack part of the clones; where checked against another copy, unresolved V genes explain under half of the gap, and the rest is unexplained. The sample contains approximately 28,000 clones, about 88% of them found a single time. Around a sixth of the sample comes from the top ten.

The input for sequencing was CD8+ T cells from peripheral blood mononuclear cells, taken in the second trimester of pregnancy. Rearrangement joined TRBV9 to TRBJ2-7, with no reliable assignment of the D segment. This sequence was found in a female donor with multiple sclerosis, enrolled in a pregnancy study. The nucleotide sequence is TGTGCCAGCAGCGTAGTCCCAGGTAACTACGAGCAGTACTTC. Its coded protein is CASSVVPGNYEQYF. The reference TRBV9 and TRBJ2-7 proteins fill in what lies around the CDR3, so the full variable domain reads DSGVTQTPKHLITATGQRVTLRCSPRSGDLSVYWYQQSLDQGLQFLIQYYNGEERAKGNILERFSAQQFPDLHSELNLSSLELGDSALYFCASSVVPGNYEQYFGPGTRLTVT.